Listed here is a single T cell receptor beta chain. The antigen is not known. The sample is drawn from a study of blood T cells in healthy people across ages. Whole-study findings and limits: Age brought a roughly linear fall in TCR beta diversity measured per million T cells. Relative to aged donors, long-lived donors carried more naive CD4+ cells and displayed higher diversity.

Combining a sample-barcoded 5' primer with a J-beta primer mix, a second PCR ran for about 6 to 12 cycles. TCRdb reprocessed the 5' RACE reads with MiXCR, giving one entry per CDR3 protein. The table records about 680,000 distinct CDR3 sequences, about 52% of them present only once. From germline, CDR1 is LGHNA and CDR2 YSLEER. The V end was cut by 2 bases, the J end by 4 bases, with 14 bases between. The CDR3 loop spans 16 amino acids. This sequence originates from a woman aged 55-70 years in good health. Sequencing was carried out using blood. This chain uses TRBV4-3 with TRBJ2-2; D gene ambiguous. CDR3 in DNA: TGCGCCAGCAGCCAAAGCTCGACGACCGGCACCGGGGAGCTGTTTTTT. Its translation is CASSQSSTTGTGELFF.